This T cell receptor beta chain derives from a study of T cell responses to AZD1222 COVID-19 vaccine. Profiled with immunoSEQ multiplex PCR; TCRdb holds only in-frame clones, not every one. Here the sample spans 200,000 to 250,000 clones, roughly 91% being singletons. Trimming stripped 4 bases from V and 0 bases from J, with 10 bases between. In germline, CDR1 is LNHNV, CDR2 YYDKDF (reference sequence). The CDR3 runs 15 residues. The chain combines TRBV15 with TRBJ2-1; no clear D gene. The clonotype comes from an adult in good health. Specimen: peripheral blood, collected on day 0 of MenACWY control vaccination. The CDR3 region has the DNA TGTGCCACCAGCACTGATTTGAGCTCCTACAATGAGCAGTTCTTC. This gives the protein CATSTDLSSYNEQFF.